This is a list of T cell receptor beta chains from one sample in a study of T-cell reconstitution after alpha-beta-depleted transplantation in children. Each CDR3 protein is one row after TCRdb ran MiXCR on the PCR reads. Here the sample spans some 840,000 distinct CDR3 sequences, under 20% being singletons. The sequenced sample was PBMCs, mostly from graft donor cells, obtained 360 days after TCRalphabeta/CD19-depleted stem cell transplant. These receptors were obtained from a male patient aged 5 to 17 who had a stem cell transplant for acute lymphoblastic leukemia, so the T cells may come from the graft donor. CDR3s include the opening cysteine and the closing phenylalanine or tryptophan. The D gene is left open where the match is weak. The size entry is marked missing in some rows and otherwise reads once, few, many or a size class.

>TRBJ2-1|.|TRBV27|.
CASSLSSDTYNEQFF
TGTGCCAGCAGTTTATCGTCGGATACCTACAATGAGCAGTTCTTC
>TRBJ2-5|TRBD2|TRBV2|.
CASSESGTKETQYF
TGTGCCAGCAGTGAATCAGGGACTAAAGAGACCCAGTACTTC
>TRBJ2-1|TRBD2|TRBV10-2|many
CASSGLAGVDNEQFF
TGCGCCAGCAGTGGACTAGCGGGAGTCGACAATGAGCAGTTCTTC
>TRBJ2-1|TRBD1|TRBV27|few
CASSSRQGRFF
TGTGCCAGCAGTTCAAGACAGGGGAGATTCTTC
>TRBJ2-2|.|TRBV3-1|.
CASSARTSTGELFF
TGTGCCAGCAGCGCCAGAACCTCCACCGGGGAGCTGTTTTTT
>TRBJ2-5|TRBD1|TRBV5-1|.
CASSPRTGAYQETQYF
TGCGCCAGCAGCCCGCGGACAGGTGCATATCAAGAGACCCAGTACTTC
>TRBJ2-1|TRBD2|TRBV5-1|few
CASSLVSSGSGTYNEQFF
TGCGCCAGCAGCTTGGTTTCCAGCGGGAGCGGGACCTACAATGAGCAGTTCTTC
>TRBJ1-6|.|TRBV20-1|.
CSARDRVSGYGGSTYNSPLHF
TGCAGTGCTAGAGACCGGGTTTCGGGTTACGGAGGAAGCACCTATAATTCACCCCTCCACTTT
>TRBJ2-1|.|TRBV7-3|.
CASSRWGDEQFF
TGTGCCAGCAGTCGGTGGGGCGATGAGCAGTTCTTC
>TRBJ2-5|TRBD1|TRBV5-1|many
CASSLVTGLPETQYF
TGCGCCAGCAGCTTGGTGACAGGGCTGCCGGAGACCCAGTACTTC
>TRBJ2-3|TRBD2|TRBV20-1|.
CSAREMPGLATYF
TGCAGTGCTAGGGAAATGCCGGGACTAGCAACGTATTTT
>TRBJ2-7|TRBD1|TRBV6-2/TRBV6-3|.
CASSTRDRRVVYSYEQYF
TGTGCCAGCAGCACCCGGGACAGGCGTGTGGTGTACTCCTACGAGCAGTACTTC
>TRBJ1-1|.|TRBV5-1|few
CASSLESPGGVAFF
TGCGCCAGCAGCTTGGAGTCCCCGGGCGGGGTGGCTTTCTTT
>TRBJ2-2|.|TRBV4-1|.
CASSQETGYPGELFF
TGCGCCAGCAGCCAAGAAACAGGGTATCCCGGGGAGCTGTTTTTT
>TRBJ1-4|.|TRBV29-1|.
CSVQGSVATNEKLFF
TGCAGCGTTCAAGGGTCCGTTGCAACTAATGAAAAACTGTTTTTT
>TRBJ2-3|.|TRBV24-1|few
CATSDRFTDTQYF
TGTGCCACCAGCGACAGGTTCACAGATACGCAGTATTTT
>TRBJ2-3|.|TRBV20-1|.
CSTSNPSRSPTDTQYF
TGCAGTACATCCAATCCTTCTCGGTCCCCTACAGATACGCAGTATTTT
>TRBJ2-1|TRBD2|TRBV5-1|.
CASSTGGLAGGYNEQFF
TGCGCCAGCAGTACCGGGGGTCTAGCGGGAGGGTACAATGAGCAGTTCTTC
>TRBJ2-3|TRBD2|TRBV4-1|few
CASSHLGTSRDTQYF
TGCGCCAGCAGCCACCTCGGGACTAGCAGAGATACGCAGTATTTT
>TRBJ1-4|.|TRBV5-1|few
CASSLVPLTNEKLFF
TGCGCCAGCAGCTTGGTCCCGTTAACTAATGAAAAACTGTTTTTT
>TRBJ2-4|.|TRBV5-1|.
CASSPVYQKNIQYF
TGCGCCAGCAGCCCGGTGTACCAGAAAAACATTCAGTACTTC
>TRBJ1-5|.|TRBV3-1|few
CASSQGGLSNQPQHF
TGTGCCAGCAGCCAAGGGGGGCTGAGCAATCAGCCCCAGCATTTT
>TRBJ2-5|.|TRBV6-5|many
CASSYTLSGPQETQYF
TGTGCCAGCAGTTACACGTTAAGCGGGCCCCAAGAGACCCAGTACTTC
>TRBJ2-1|TRBD2|TRBV5-1|few
CASIPLAGGRGEQFF
TGCGCCAGCATCCCACTAGCCGGCGGGAGAGGTGAGCAGTTCTTC
>TRBJ2-1|.|TRBV18|.
CASSPSATSSYNEQFF
TGTGCCAGCTCACCTTCGGCAACTAGCTCCTACAATGAGCAGTTCTTC
>TRBJ2-2|TRBD1|TRBV3-1|.
CASSRVGDSSPGELFF
TGTGCCAGCAGCCGAGTCGGGGACAGTTCCCCCGGGGAGCTGTTTTTT
>TRBJ1-5|.|TRBV24-1|.
CATSESRDPNQPQHF
TGTGCCACCAGTGAATCCCGGGATCCTAATCAGCCCCAGCATTTT
>TRBJ1-1|TRBD1|TRBV7-9|.
CASSPDRPTEAFF
TGTGCCAGCAGCCCGGACAGGCCCACTGAAGCTTTCTTT
>TRBJ1-1|TRBD1|TRBV29-1|many
CSGQGLAEAFF
TGCAGCGGACAGGGGCTAGCTGAAGCTTTCTTT
>TRBJ2-3|TRBD1|TRBV5-1|.
CASSLRVTGATDTQYF
TGCGCCAGCAGCTTGCGTGTTACAGGGGCCACAGATACGCAGTATTTT
>TRBJ2-5|TRBD2|TRBV4-2|few
CASSQVAGGMETQYF
TGTGCCAGCAGCCAAGTTGCGGGAGGGATGGAGACCCAGTACTTC
>TRBJ1-5|TRBD1|TRBV3-1|.
CASSQRTGGDQPQHF
TGTGCCAGCAGCCAGAGGACAGGGGGCGATCAGCCCCAGCATTTT
>TRBJ1-2|TRBD1|TRBV5-1|few
CASSSNTGGDGYTF
TGCGCCAGCAGCTCAAATACAGGGGGCGATGGCTACACCTTC
>TRBJ1-6|.|TRBV12-3/TRBV12-4|few
CASSLRQGRGSPLHF
TGTGCCAGCAGTTTACGGCAGGGAAGGGGATCACCCCTCCACTTT
>TRBJ2-7|.|TRBV2|.
CASGPAGGDKQYF
TGTGCCAGCGGGCCAGCCGGAGGAGACAAGCAGTACTTC
>TRBJ2-7|.|TRBV29-1|few
CSVAGIGYEQYF
TGCAGCGTTGCAGGGATCGGTTACGAGCAGTACTTC
>TRBJ2-1|TRBD2|TRBV4-1|many
CASSPPGLALNEQFF
TGCGCCAGCAGCCCACCGGGACTAGCTTTAAATGAGCAGTTCTTC
>TRBJ2-1|TRBD1|TRBV29-1|few
CSVEGGQGYNEQFF
TGCAGCGTTGAGGGGGGACAGGGGTACAATGAGCAGTTCTTC
>TRBJ2-7|.|TRBV11-2|few
CASSPRTNPGEQYF
TGTGCCAGCAGCCCCAGGACTAACCCAGGGGAGCAGTACTTC
>TRBJ2-3|.|TRBV5-5|many
CASSLWQISTDTQYF
TGTGCCAGCAGCTTGTGGCAGATTTCCACAGATACGCAGTATTTT
>TRBJ1-4|TRBD1|TRBV7-9|.
CASSLRPDRLYNEKLFF
TGTGCCAGCAGCCTAAGGCCGGACAGGCTTTATAATGAAAAACTGTTTTTT
>TRBJ2-6|.|TRBV10-3|.
CAISGPFSGANVLTF
TGTGCCATCAGCGGACCGTTCTCTGGGGCCAACGTCCTGACTTTC